A selection of T cell receptor beta chains follows, all from one sample in a study of blood T cell repertoires in COVID-19. The data were produced by immunoSEQ multiplex PCR, yet TCRdb's version contains in-frame clones alone and is incomplete. The sample consists of 200,000 to 300,000 clones, 87% of them appearing once. The sample was peripheral blood. The receptors stem from a woman aged 45-65 years with acute or convalescent COVID-19. The conserved cysteine and the conserved F or W are not part of the CDR3 here. Fields, in order: CDR3 protein, CDR3 length, clone size, V gene. Clone size appears in some rows only: once, few, many, or a class for an expanded clone.

cdr3_aa: AISDDSRTYEQY
cdr3_length: 12
clone_size: .
v_call: TRBV10-3

cdr3_aa: ASSSPAGGGEQY
cdr3_length: 12
clone_size: .
v_call: TRBV28

cdr3_aa: ASSLGANTGELF
cdr3_length: 12
clone_size: .
v_call: TRBV5-1

cdr3_aa: ASSIGQGAYEQY
cdr3_length: 12
clone_size: few
v_call: TRBV7-2

cdr3_aa: ASTERPTDTQY
cdr3_length: 11
clone_size: .
v_call: TRBV28

cdr3_aa: ASTLLDSGRMDEQF
cdr3_length: 14
clone_size: .
v_call: TRBV7-8

cdr3_aa: ATRQGLYSPLH
cdr3_length: 11
clone_size: .
v_call: TRBV27

cdr3_aa: ASSSGRAGGTDTQY
cdr3_length: 14
clone_size: .
v_call: TRBV5-1

cdr3_aa: ASSHRRISGSEETQY
cdr3_length: 15
clone_size: .
v_call: TRBV3-1/TRBV3-2

cdr3_aa: ASSDELAGAGEQF
cdr3_length: 13
clone_size: .
v_call: TRBV9

cdr3_aa: SVGGGQGYGYT
cdr3_length: 11
clone_size: .
v_call: TRBV29-1

cdr3_aa: ATSDLRQERAKNIQY
cdr3_length: 15
clone_size: .
v_call: TRBV24-1

cdr3_aa: ASSSGAAYNEQF
cdr3_length: 12
clone_size: .
v_call: TRBV19

cdr3_aa: ASTSTGGAF
cdr3_length: 9
clone_size: .
v_call: TRBV28

cdr3_aa: ATTWSGGNNEQF
cdr3_length: 12
clone_size: .
v_call: TRBV5-1

cdr3_aa: SVDPGGRDEQF
cdr3_length: 11
clone_size: .
v_call: TRBV29-1

cdr3_aa: ASSLGASGGYT
cdr3_length: 11
clone_size: .
v_call: TRBV28

cdr3_aa: ASSVESTGRGYT
cdr3_length: 12
clone_size: once
v_call: TRBV9

cdr3_aa: AWSSGTGYEKLF
cdr3_length: 12
clone_size: .
v_call: TRBV30

cdr3_aa: ASSEFPGRAGELF
cdr3_length: 13
clone_size: .
v_call: TRBV25-1

cdr3_aa: ASSLSQGANEQY
cdr3_length: 12
clone_size: .
v_call: TRBV7-9

cdr3_aa: ASSPSDFSGNTIY
cdr3_length: 13
clone_size: .
v_call: TRBV18

cdr3_aa: ASSPSGTGWETQY
cdr3_length: 13
clone_size: .
v_call: TRBV18

cdr3_aa: ASTRTSGYEQF
cdr3_length: 11
clone_size: .
v_call: TRBV6-5

cdr3_aa: ASSHTGGSYEQY
cdr3_length: 12
clone_size: .
v_call: TRBV4-1

cdr3_aa: ASSLSGTGTGNTIY
cdr3_length: 14
clone_size: few
v_call: TRBV18

cdr3_aa: ASSSGLAGISYEQY
cdr3_length: 14
clone_size: .
v_call: TRBV7-8

cdr3_aa: ATSDRPHGYT
cdr3_length: 10
clone_size: .
v_call: TRBV28

cdr3_aa: ASSLTGGSYNEQF
cdr3_length: 13
clone_size: .
v_call: TRBV18

cdr3_aa: ASSDQGKQETQY
cdr3_length: 12
clone_size: .
v_call: TRBV2

cdr3_aa: ASSPSGTGREKLF
cdr3_length: 13
clone_size: .
v_call: TRBV28

cdr3_aa: ASSQVEQIYGYT
cdr3_length: 12
clone_size: few
v_call: TRBV3-1/TRBV3-2

cdr3_aa: ASSVFWGGGEKLF
cdr3_length: 13
clone_size: .
v_call: TRBV9

cdr3_aa: ASSIDRTREVSTEAF
cdr3_length: 15
clone_size: .
v_call: TRBV19

cdr3_aa: ASGDREFSATEAF
cdr3_length: 13
clone_size: .
v_call: TRBV19

cdr3_aa: SVVPGSMNTEAF
cdr3_length: 12
clone_size: .
v_call: TRBV29-1

cdr3_aa: ASSPGTGGFNEQF
cdr3_length: 13
clone_size: .
v_call: TRBV3-1/TRBV3-2

cdr3_aa: ASSQATASNQPQH
cdr3_length: 13
clone_size: .
v_call: TRBV4-2

cdr3_aa: ASSFLDRFASNTGELF
cdr3_length: 16
clone_size: .
v_call: TRBV5-1

cdr3_aa: ASSRPTAPNYGYT
cdr3_length: 13
clone_size: once
v_call: TRBV4-1

cdr3_aa: ASSQALAGGTYEQY
cdr3_length: 14
clone_size: .
v_call: TRBV4-3

cdr3_aa: ASSPAGSFQPQH
cdr3_length: 12
clone_size: once
v_call: TRBV2

cdr3_aa: ASSLRGNSYNEQF
cdr3_length: 13
clone_size: .
v_call: TRBV5-1